The clone carrying this TCR beta chain was seen a few times. The sample comes from a study of blood T cell repertoires in COVID-19. The method was immunoSEQ multiplex PCR; TCRdb's version includes in-frame clones alone and lacks a portion of them. The sample carries around 250,000 clones, roughly 84% recorded once. The sample comprised peripheral blood. This clonotype was sampled from a woman aged 18-29 years with acute or convalescent COVID-19.

This CDR3 reads CASSLGLLAGGEDTQYF. As DNA, the CDR3 is TGCGCCAGCAGCTTGGGTCTGCTAGCGGGAGGGGAAGATACGCAGTATTTT. The rearrangement uses TRBV5-1 and TRBJ2-3, with TRBD2 identical over 12 bases. From germline, CDR1 is SGHRS and CDR2 YFSETQ. This CDR3 region has 17 residues. After removal of 0 bases from V and 5 bases from J, the junction contained 7 bases not matched to a gene.